Listed below are T cell receptor beta chains from one sample, sequenced in a study of T cell responses to AZD1222 COVID-19 vaccine. Clones were read by immunoSEQ multiplex PCR, and TCRdb kept only the in-frame ones, dropping some. The sample comprises about 200,000 clones, approximately 94% of which are singletons, and 3.6% rests with the top ten. The sequenced sample was peripheral blood, obtained 28 days after the second dose of the MenACWY control vaccine. These receptors originate from an adult who received the MenACWY meningococcal vaccine as a control. Both conserved end residues are part of each CDR3.

v_call	j_call	cdr3_aa
TRBV7-2	TRBJ1-1	CASSGQGARTEAFF
TRBV6-5	TRBJ1-3	CASLRQAQSGNTIYF
TRBV5-3	TRBJ2-4	CAGWGHTDIAKNIQYF
TRBV27	TRBJ1-2	CASSSSPRYGYTF
TRBV6-5	TRBJ1-1	CASQLRGNTEAFF
TRBV19	TRBJ2-2	CASSGFVDTGELFF
TRBV5-4	TRBJ2-1	CASSFAPGQGAYNEQFF
TRBV3-1/TRBV3-2	TRBJ2-5	CASAGETQYF
TRBV5-1	TRBJ1-1	CASSLGTNTEAFF
TRBV11-2	TRBJ2-2	CASTSTSGNTGELFF
TRBV6-4	TRBJ1-5	CASSEGWGQPQHF
TRBV6-5	TRBJ2-1	CASSSRGSNEQFF
TRBV7-3	TRBJ2-7	CASSLRRRGVREQYF
TRBV28	TRBJ1-2	CASSSLPGQIYGYTF
TRBV5-4	TRBJ1-1	CASSFLAATTEAFF
TRBV10-3	TRBJ2-7	CAISESRGGSTYEQYF
TRBV28	TRBJ2-1	CASSPTAGAYNEQFF
TRBV6-5	TRBJ1-1	CASKGGREGTEAFF
TRBV7-9	TRBJ1-1	CASTLTGKNTEAFF
TRBV2	TRBJ2-1	CASIPKGLGSYNEQFF
TRBV19	TRBJ1-1	CASSEGGTEAFF
TRBV2	TRBJ2-7	CASSKQGGHYEQYF
TRBV5-4	TRBJ1-2	CASSLTQNGYTF
TRBV6-1	TRBJ1-5	CASSVTGQYSNQPQHF
TRBV6-5	TRBJ1-1	CASCHEDTRRFEAFF
TRBV5-1	TRBJ2-3	CASSLYNPGDTQYF